A single T cell receptor (beta chain) is shown here with its context. These data originate in a study of T cell changes during pregnancy in multiple sclerosis. The junction had 9 bases not matched to a gene; V was cut back by 5 bases and J by 6 bases. The CDR3 is 15 amino acids. Per the germline V gene, CDR1 is SGHVS and CDR2 is FQNEAQ. The protocol was immunoSEQ multiplex PCR, while the TCRdb copy is restricted to in-frame clones and leaves out a portion. Here the sample spans 40,000 to 65,000 clones, 92% being singletons. This TCR was sampled from a female donor with multiple sclerosis, enrolled in a pregnancy study. The chain is built from TRBV7-8 and TRBJ1-4, with 7 positions matching TRBD1. The sample here was CD4+ T cells from peripheral blood mononuclear cells, taken in the third trimester of pregnancy. The CDR3 reads CASSAPGGQHEKLFF. The CDR3 coding sequence is TGTGCCAGCAGCGCGCCAGGGGGTCAGCATGAAAAACTGTTTTTT.